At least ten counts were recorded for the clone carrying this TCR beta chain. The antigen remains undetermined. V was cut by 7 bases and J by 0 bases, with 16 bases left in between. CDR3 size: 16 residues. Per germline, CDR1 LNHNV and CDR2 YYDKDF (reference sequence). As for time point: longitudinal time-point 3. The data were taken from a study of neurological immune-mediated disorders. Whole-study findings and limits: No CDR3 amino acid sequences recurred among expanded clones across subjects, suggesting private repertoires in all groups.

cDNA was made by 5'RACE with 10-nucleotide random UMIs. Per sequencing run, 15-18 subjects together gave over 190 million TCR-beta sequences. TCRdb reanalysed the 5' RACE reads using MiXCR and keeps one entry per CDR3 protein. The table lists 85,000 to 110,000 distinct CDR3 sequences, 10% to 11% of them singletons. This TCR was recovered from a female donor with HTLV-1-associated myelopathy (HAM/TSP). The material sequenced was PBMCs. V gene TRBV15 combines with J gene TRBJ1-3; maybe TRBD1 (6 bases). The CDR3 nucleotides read TGTGCCACCAAGAGAGGGGGACCGAACTCTGGAAACACCATATATTTT. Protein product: CATKRGGPNSGNTIYF.